This T cell receptor (delta chain) was profiled in a study of γδ T cells in repeated Plasmodium falciparum infection. TCRdb reanalysed the multiplex PCR reads via CATT. The table lists 75,000 to 95,000 delta-chain clones, approximately 1% of them singletons, with around a tenth in the top ten. Vgamma9/Vdelta2+ and Vdelta2-negative gammadelta T cells were flow-sorted from PBMC for bulk sequencing. In this sample, this clone turned up many times. The protein in TCRdb stems from a much larger clone and differs at residue 8 from this DNA's translation, likely a read error; here the protein is translated from the DNA. This CDR3 spans 14 amino acids. Germline V lookup: CDR1 GEAIGNYY, CDR2 EKD. V lost 1 base and J lost 6, with 14 bases in between.

This TCR was recovered from a pool of human donors (malaria-infected and uninfected, not separated). The V and J genes are TRDV2 and TRDJ1; tentative D call: TRDD3 (6 bases). Sequencing was performed on gamma-delta T cells from blood. In DNA form, the CDR3 reads TGTGCCTGTGACACAATGGGGGGTACGCATAAACTCATCTTT. The encoded protein is CACDTMGGTHKLIF.